Presented here are 9 T cell receptor beta chains from one specimen sequenced in a study of blood T cell repertoires in COVID-19. The method was immunoSEQ multiplex PCR; TCRdb's version includes in-frame clones alone and lacks a portion of them. Of 50,000 to 70,000 clones listed, around 80% are singletons. The sequenced sample consisted of peripheral blood. These receptors came from a man in his sixties with acute or convalescent COVID-19.

The sample holds a few counts of this clone. This chain connects TRBV7-8 to TRBJ2-4; D ambiguous. This CDR3 is built from 14 residues. The germline V and J ends were trimmed by 2 bases and 5 bases, with 10 bases remaining between them. The germline V gene encodes CDR1 SGHVS and CDR2 FQNEAQ. CDR3 in amino acids: CASSLQSFQNIQYF. The CDR3 coding sequence is TGTGCCAGCAGCTTACAGTCTTTCCAAAACATTCAGTACTTC.

This clone has a handful of counts. This chain links TRBV11-2 with TRBJ2-1; no firm D call. V lost 0 bases and J 4 bases, leaving 7 bases between the germline ends. The germline V gene encodes CDR1 SGHAT and CDR2 FQNNGV. The CDR3 runs 14 residues. The CDR3 sequence: CASSLDSFYNEQFF. CDR3 nucleotide sequence: TGTGCCAGCAGCTTAGATTCCTTTTACAATGAGCAGTTCTTC.

The chain links TRBV28 to TRBJ2-2, with a tentative D call TRBD1 (6 bases). CDR3 length: 16 residues. With 6 bases removed from V and 5 bases from J, the gap between germline ends came to 19 bases. Per the germline V gene, CDR1 is MDHEN and CDR2 is SYDVKM. In DNA form, the CDR3 reads TGTGCCAGCAGCAAGTGGTGGGGTCAGGGGACCGGGGAGCTGTTTTTT. Translating it yields CASSKWWGQGTGELFF.

The gene calls are TRBV7-3 and TRBJ2-1, with TRBD2 matching 16 bases. This CDR3 is built from 16 residues. The ends lost 2 bases at V and 12 bases at J; junction bases unmatched: 7. Germline V gene sequence: CDR1 SGHTA, CDR2 FQGTGA. This CDR3 reads CASSLYPGLAGGLQFF. CDR3 bases: TGTGCCAGCAGCTTATACCCGGGACTAGCGGGAGGGCTGCAGTTCTTC.

This clone has just a few counts. The V and J genes are TRBV11-2 and TRBJ2-6; no reliable D call. Germline V gives CDR1 SGHAT, CDR2 FQNNGV. The V and J ends lost 5 bases and 1 base respectively, with 6 bases between them. This CDR3 has 14 residues. Here the CDR3 DNA reads TGTGCCAGCAGCGTAATGTCTGGGGCCAACGTCCTGACTTTC. Protein sequence: CASSVMSGANVLTF.

The J gene is TRBJ2-3, the V gene TRBV28, with 8 bases fitting TRBD2. The germline V gene encodes CDR1 MDHEN and CDR2 SYDVKM. This CDR3 spans 17 amino acids. Germline trimming cut 0 bases from V and 0 bases from J; bases unmatched to any gene: 5. The CDR3 reads CASSLWGGRFSTDTQYF. In DNA form, the CDR3 reads TGTGCCAGCAGTTTATGGGGCGGGAGGTTTAGCACAGATACGCAGTATTTT.

The chain is built from TRBV6-5 and TRBJ2-5; D is perhaps TRBD2 (5 bases). Trimming pared 6 bases from V and 5 bases from J, leaving 19 bases between. Germline lookup yields CDR1 MNHEY and CDR2 SVGAGI. The CDR3 sequence is 15 residues long. The CDR3 coding sequence is TGTGCCAGCAGCCCCGAGAGGGCGGCTAAGGAGACCCAGTACTTC. Amino acid sequence: CASSPERAAKETQYF.

The rearrangement joins TRBV28 to TRBJ1-4; 8 bases align to TRBD1. V dropped 6 bases and J dropped 3; count of bases not matched to a gene: 6. The CDR3 totals 15 residues. Germline values: CDR1 MDHEN, CDR2 SYDVKM. The CDR3 bases are TGTGCCAGCAGGCCAGGGGGCCAGGCTAATGAAAAACTGTTTTTT. As protein: CASRPGGQANEKLFF.

The V and J genes are TRBV19 and TRBJ1-3, with 9 bases lining up with TRBD1. CDR3 length equals 14 residues. Germline V gene data show CDR1 as LNHDA and CDR2 as SQIVND (reference sequence). V lost 10 bases and J lost 2; bases outside the gene matches: 6. The CDR3 loop reads CATQTGGTGNTIYF. In nucleotides, the CDR3 is TGTGCCACCCAAACAGGGGGCACTGGAAACACCATATATTTT.